The 5 T cell receptor beta chains in this list originate from one sample, sequenced in a study of cytomegalovirus exposure and HLA in healthy donors. The PCR had 60 Vbeta and 13 Jbeta primers. Measured with immunoSEQ multiplex PCR; TCRdb has only the in-frame clones, and not every one. This sample's table reports about 130,000 clones. Input material: PBMCs. The origin of the receptors is a man younger than 35 in good health and CMV-seronegative.

The genes are TRBV11-2 and TRBJ2-7; D is uncertain. V was shortened by 2 bases and J by 4 bases, with 6 bases between the two germline ends. CDR3 length: 12 residues. Germline lookup yields CDR1 SGHAT and CDR2 FQNNGV. For the CDR3, the DNA is TGTGCCAGCAGCTTAACGAGTTACGAGCAGTACTTC. This encodes CASSLTSYEQYF. The complete variable domain, with remaining parts taken from reference TRBV11-2 and TRBJ2-7, reads EAGVAQSPRYKIIEKRQSVAFWCNPISGHATLYWYQQILGQGPKLLIQFQNNGVVDDSQLPKDRFSAERLKGVDSTLKIQPAKLEDSAVYLCASSLTSYEQYFGPGTRLTVT.

CDR3: CASSQNQGFTGELFF. The CDR3 coding sequence is TGTGCCAGCAGCCAAAATCAGGGGTTCACCGGGGAGCTGTTTTTT. The rearrangement joins TRBV4-2 to TRBJ2-2; maybe TRBD1 (6 bases). Germline V lookup: CDR1 LGHNA, CDR2 YNFKEQ. V lost 2 bases and J lost 4, with 11 bases in between. The CDR3 covers 15 residues.

The J gene is TRBJ1-4, the V gene TRBV5-4; D gene unclear. This CDR3 is built from 14 residues. The ends were cut back, 4 bases at V and 7 bases at J, with 14 bases in the middle. CDR1 and CDR2 from the germline V gene are SGHNT and YYREEE (reference sequence). The CDR3 spells CASSPGPLGEKLFF. CDR3 in DNA: TGTGCCAGCAGCCCTGGGCCATTGGGTGAAAAACTGTTTTTT.

Of note for this clone: Other nucleotide sequences in the sample specify the same CDR3. The CDR3 loop reads CSVEIGDTEAFF. Written as DNA, the CDR3 is TGCAGCGTTGAGATCGGGGACACTGAAGCTTTCTTT. The rearrangement uses TRBV29-1 and TRBJ1-1, with no clear D. This CDR3 contains 12 residues. Germline CDR1 and CDR2: SQVTM and ANQGSEA. Between the trimmed V and J ends, which lost 3 bases and 3 bases, there was a span of 8 bases. The variable domain in full, completed from reference TRBV29-1 and TRBJ1-1, reads SAVISQKPSRDICQRGTSLTIQCQVDSQVTMMFWYRQQPGQSLTLIATANQGSEATYESGFVIDKFPISRPNLTFSTLTVSNMSPEDSSIYLCSVEIGDTEAFFGQGTRLTVV.

The chain joins TRBV15 to TRBJ1-1; perhaps TRBD1 as D (6 bases). V lost 0 bases, J lost 8 bases, and 10 bases lay in between. CDR1 and CDR2 (germline): LNHNV, YYDKDF (reference sequence). CDR3 size: 13 residues. In DNA form, the CDR3 reads TGTGCCACCAGCAGAGATAGGGGGTGGGAAGCTTTCTTT. This translates into CATSRDRGWEAFF.